This T cell receptor beta chain was identified during a study of read filtering for tumor transcriptome and immune sequencing. Overall study context: RNA-seq yielded only roughly 85 to 1,400 TCR reads, IR-seq about 4 to 10.27 million. Study observations and caveats: Dropping single-read clonotypes raised IR-seq and RNA-seq shared-clonotype correlation. This fraction held mixed bone marrow immune cells after CD138-negative sorting.

This clonotype counts as medium-sized. Antigen specificity is unknown. From roughly 0.4 ug of RNA, a library with molecular barcoded alpha/delta and beta/gamma adaptors was made. MiXCR was run by TCRdb on the reads, yielding one entry per CDR3 protein. The table shows approximately 20,000 distinct CDR3 sequences, with roughly 23% occurring only once. The source of this sequence is a donor at least 40 years old with multiple myeloma. The sequenced sample was a population of CD138-negative cells sorted from bone marrow.

The CDR3 coding sequence is TGCAGTGCTAGAGGCCGACTAGCGGGAGGCCACGAGCAGTACTTC. Protein: CSARGRLAGGHEQYF. The chain combines TRBV20-1 with TRBJ2-7; 13 bases are a match to TRBD2. The CDR3 is made up of 15 amino acids. Germline CDR1 DFQATT, CDR2 SNEGSKA (reference sequence). The J segment lost 5 bases and the V segment lost 1 base, leaving 5 bases of the junction unmatched.